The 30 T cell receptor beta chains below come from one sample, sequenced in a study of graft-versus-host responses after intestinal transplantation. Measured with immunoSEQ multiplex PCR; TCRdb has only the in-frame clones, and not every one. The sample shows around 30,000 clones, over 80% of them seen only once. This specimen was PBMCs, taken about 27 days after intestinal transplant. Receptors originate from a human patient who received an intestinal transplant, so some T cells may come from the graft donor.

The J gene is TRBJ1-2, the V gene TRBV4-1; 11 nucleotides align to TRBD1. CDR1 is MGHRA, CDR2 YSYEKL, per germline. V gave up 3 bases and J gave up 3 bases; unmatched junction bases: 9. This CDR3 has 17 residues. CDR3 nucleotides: TGCGCCAGCAGCCAGTATACCGGGACAGGGGGTGACTATGGCTACACCTTC. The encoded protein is CASSQYTGTGGDYGYTF.

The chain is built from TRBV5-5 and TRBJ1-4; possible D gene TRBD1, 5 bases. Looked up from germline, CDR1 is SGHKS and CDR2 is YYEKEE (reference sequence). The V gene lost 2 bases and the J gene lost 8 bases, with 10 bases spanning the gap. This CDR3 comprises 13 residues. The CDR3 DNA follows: TGTGCCAGCAGCTTCCGGGACTACGAAAAACTGTTTTTT. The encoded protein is CASSFRDYEKLFF.

The CDR3 loop is CASSPVNQPQHF. The CDR3 nucleotides are TGTGCCAGTAGTCCGGTCAATCAGCCCCAGCATTTT. J is TRBJ1-5 and V is TRBV19; D call uncertain. The CDR3 has 12 residues. CDR1 is LNHDA and CDR2 is SQIVND in the germline V gene (reference sequence). Trimming stripped 5 bases from V and 3 bases from J, with 5 bases between.

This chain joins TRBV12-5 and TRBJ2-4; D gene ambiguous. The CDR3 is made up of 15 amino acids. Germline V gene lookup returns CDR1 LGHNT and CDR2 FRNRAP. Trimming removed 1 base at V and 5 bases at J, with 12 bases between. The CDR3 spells CASGLDTDVENIQYF. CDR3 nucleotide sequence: TGTGCTAGTGGTTTGGACACGGACGTAGAAAACATTCAGTACTTC.

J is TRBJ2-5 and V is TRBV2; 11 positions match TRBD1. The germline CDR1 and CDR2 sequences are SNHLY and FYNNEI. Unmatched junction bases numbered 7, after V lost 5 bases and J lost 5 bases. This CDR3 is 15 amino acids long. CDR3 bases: TGTGCCAGCAGTCTTTCGGACAGGGGGCAGGAGACCCAGTACTTC. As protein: CASSLSDRGQETQYF.

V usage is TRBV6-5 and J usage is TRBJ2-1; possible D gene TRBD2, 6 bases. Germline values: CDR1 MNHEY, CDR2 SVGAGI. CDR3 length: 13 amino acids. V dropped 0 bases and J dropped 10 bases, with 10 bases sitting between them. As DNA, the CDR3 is TGTGCCAGCAGTTACTCGGAAAGCGGGGAGCAGTTCTTC. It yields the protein CASSYSESGEQFF.

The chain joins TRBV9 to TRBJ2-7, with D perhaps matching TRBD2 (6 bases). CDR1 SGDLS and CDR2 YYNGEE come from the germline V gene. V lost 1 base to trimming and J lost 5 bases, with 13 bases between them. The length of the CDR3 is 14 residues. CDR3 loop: CASSVHAGSNEQYF. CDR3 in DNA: TGTGCCAGCAGCGTACATGCGGGAAGCAACGAGCAGTACTTC.

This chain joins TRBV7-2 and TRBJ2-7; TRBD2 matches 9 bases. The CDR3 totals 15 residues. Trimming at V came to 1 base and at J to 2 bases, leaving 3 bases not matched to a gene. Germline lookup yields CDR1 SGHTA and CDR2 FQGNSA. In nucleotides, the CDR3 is TGTGCCAGCAGCTTAGTTAGCGGGGGTACCTACGAGCAGTACTTC. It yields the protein CASSLVSGGTYEQYF.

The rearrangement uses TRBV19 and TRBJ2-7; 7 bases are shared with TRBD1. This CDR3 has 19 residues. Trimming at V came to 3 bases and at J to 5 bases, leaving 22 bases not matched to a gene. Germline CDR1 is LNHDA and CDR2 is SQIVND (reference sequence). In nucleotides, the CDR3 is TGTGCCAGTAGTATGAGAAGGGATTTTCGGTGGGACAGCCAACACGAGCAGTACTTC. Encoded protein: CASSMRRDFRWDSQHEQYF.

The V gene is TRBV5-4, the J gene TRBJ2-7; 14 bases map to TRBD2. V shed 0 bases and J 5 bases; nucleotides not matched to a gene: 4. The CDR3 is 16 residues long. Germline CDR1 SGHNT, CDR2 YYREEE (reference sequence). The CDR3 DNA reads TGTGCCAGCAGCTTGGACGGACTAGCGGGGGGCAACGAGCAGTACTTC. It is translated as CASSLDGLAGGNEQYF.

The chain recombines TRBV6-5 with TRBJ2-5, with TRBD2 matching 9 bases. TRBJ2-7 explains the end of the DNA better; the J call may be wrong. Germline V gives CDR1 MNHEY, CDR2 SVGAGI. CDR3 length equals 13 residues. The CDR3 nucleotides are TGTGCCAGCAGCTGGACTAGCGAAAACGAGCAGTACTTC. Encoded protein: CASSWTSENEQYF.

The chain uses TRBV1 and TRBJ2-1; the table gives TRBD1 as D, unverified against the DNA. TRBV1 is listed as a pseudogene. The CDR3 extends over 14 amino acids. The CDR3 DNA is TGCACCAGCAGTCTAGGGGCCCGCTACAATGAGCAGTTCTTC. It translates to CTSSLGARYNEQFF.

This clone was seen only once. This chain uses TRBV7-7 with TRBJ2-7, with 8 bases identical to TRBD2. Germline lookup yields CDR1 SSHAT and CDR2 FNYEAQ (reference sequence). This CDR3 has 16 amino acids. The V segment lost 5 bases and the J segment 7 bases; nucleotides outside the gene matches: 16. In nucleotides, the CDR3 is TGTGCCAGCAGCACCCCCGGTGCAAGCGGGGGTGGGGAGCAGTACTTC. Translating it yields CASSTPGASGGGEQYF.

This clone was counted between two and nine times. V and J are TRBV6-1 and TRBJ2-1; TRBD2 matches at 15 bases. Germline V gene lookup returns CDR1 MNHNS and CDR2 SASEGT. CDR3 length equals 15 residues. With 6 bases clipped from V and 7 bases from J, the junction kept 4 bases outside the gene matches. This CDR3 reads CASRPGTSGRNEQFF. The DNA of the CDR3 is TGTGCCAGCAGACCCGGGACTAGCGGGAGGAATGAGCAGTTCTTC.

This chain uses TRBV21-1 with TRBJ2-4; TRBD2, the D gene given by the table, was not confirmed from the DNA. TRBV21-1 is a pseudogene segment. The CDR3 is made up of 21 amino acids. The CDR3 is CASSKFSSGEAPLLAKNIQYF. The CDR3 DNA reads TGTGCCAGCAGCAAATTCAGTAGCGGAGAGGCCCCACTCCTAGCCAAAAACATTCAGTACTTC.

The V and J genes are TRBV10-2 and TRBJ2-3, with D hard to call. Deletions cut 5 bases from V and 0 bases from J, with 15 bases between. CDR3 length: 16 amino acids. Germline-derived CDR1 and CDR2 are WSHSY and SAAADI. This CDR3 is CASSSPEWASTDTQYF. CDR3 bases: TGCGCCAGCAGTTCCCCGGAGTGGGCTAGCACAGATACGCAGTATTTT.

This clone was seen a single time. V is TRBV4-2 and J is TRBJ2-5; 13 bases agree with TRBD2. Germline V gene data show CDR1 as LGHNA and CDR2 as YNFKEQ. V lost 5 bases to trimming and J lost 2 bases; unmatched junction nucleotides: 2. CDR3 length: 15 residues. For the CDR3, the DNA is TGTGCCAGCAGCGAGGGACTAGCGGGGCAAGAGACCCAGTACTTC. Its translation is CASSEGLAGQETQYF.

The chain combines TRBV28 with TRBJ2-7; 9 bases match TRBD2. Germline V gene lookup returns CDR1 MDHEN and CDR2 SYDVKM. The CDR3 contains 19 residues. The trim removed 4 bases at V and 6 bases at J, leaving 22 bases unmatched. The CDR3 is CASSSTLITGTSYPVEQYF. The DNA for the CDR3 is TGTGCCAGCAGTTCAACCCTTATTACCGGGACTAGCTACCCCGTCGAGCAGTACTTC.

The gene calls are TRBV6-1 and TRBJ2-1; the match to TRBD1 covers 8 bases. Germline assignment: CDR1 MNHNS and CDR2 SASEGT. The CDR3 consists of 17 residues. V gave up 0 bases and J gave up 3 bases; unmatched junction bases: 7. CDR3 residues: CASSEATGGGSYNEQFF. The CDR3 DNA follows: TGTGCCAGCAGTGAAGCCACAGGGGGTGGTAGCTACAATGAGCAGTTCTTC.

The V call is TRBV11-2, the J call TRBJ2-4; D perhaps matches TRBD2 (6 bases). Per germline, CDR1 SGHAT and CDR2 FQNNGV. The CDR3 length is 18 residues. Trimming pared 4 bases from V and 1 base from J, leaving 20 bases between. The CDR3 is CASSCFPWGVHAKNIQYF. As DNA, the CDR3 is TGTGCCAGCAGCTGCTTCCCGTGGGGGGTTCATGCCAAAAACATTCAGTACTTC. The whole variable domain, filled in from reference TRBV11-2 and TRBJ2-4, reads EAGVAQSPRYKIIEKRQSVAFWCNPISGHATLYWYQQILGQGPKLLIQFQNNGVVDDSQLPKDRFSAERLKGVDSTLKIQPAKLEDSAVYLCASSCFPWGVHAKNIQYFGAGTRLSVL.

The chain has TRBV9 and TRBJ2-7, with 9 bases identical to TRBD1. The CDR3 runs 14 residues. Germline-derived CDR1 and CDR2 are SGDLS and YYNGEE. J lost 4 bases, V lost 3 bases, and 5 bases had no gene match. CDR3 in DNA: TGTGCCAGCAGCGCCTTCGGGACAGGGTACGAGCAGTACTTC. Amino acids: CASSAFGTGYEQYF. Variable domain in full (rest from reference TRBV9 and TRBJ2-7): DSGVTQTPKHLITATGQRVTLRCSPRSGDLSVYWYQQSLDQGLQFLIQYYNGEERAKGNILERFSAQQFPDLHSELNLSSLELGDSALYFCASSAFGTGYEQYFGPGTRLTVT.

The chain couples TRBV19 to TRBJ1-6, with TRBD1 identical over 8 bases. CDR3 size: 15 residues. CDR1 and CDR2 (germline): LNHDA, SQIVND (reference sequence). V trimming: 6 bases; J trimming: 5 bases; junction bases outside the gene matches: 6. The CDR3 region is CASRPLDRDNSPLHF. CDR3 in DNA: TGTGCCAGTAGGCCTCTGGACAGGGATAATTCACCCCTCCACTTT.

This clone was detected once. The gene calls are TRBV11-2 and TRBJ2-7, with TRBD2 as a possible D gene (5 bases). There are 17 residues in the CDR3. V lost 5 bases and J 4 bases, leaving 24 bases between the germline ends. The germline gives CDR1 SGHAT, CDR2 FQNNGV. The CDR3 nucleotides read TGTGCCAGCAGCCAAGAAATGGGGAGAGTACACCTTTACGAGCAGTACTTC. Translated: CASSQEMGRVHLYEQYF.

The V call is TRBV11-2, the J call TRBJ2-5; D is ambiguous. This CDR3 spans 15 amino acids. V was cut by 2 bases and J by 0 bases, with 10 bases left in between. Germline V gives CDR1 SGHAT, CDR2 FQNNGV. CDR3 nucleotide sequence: TGTGCCAGCAGCTTAATCTTCGCGGACCAAGAGACCCAGTACTTC. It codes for CASSLIFADQETQYF.

CDR3 sequence: CASSPGTSDTDTQYF. The CDR3 DNA sequence: TGTGCCAGCAGTCCGGGGACTAGCGATACAGATACGCAGTATTTT. V gene TRBV28 combines with J gene TRBJ2-3; 10 bases match TRBD2. From germline, CDR1 is MDHEN and CDR2 SYDVKM. Trimming at V came to 5 bases and at J to 3 bases, leaving 5 bases not matched to a gene. The CDR3 has 15 residues.

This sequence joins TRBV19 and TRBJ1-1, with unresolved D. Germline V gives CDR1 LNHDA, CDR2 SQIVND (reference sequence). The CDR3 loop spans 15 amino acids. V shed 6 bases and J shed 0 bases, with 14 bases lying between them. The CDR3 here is CASRTEEQLNTEAFF. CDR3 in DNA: TGTGCCAGTAGGACGGAGGAACAGTTGAACACTGAAGCTTTCTTT.

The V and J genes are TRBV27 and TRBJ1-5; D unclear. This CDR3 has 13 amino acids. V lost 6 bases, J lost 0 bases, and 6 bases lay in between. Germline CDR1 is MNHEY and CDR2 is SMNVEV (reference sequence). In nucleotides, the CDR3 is TGTGCCAGCAGGGTTGATAGCAATCAGCCCCAGCATTTT. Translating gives CASRVDSNQPQHF.

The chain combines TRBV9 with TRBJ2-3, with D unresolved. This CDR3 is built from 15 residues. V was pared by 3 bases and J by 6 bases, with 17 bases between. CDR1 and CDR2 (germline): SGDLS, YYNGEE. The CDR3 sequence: CASSEGPLDGDTQYF. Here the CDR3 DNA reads TGTGCCAGCAGCGAGGGCCCTTTGGATGGGGATACGCAGTATTTT.

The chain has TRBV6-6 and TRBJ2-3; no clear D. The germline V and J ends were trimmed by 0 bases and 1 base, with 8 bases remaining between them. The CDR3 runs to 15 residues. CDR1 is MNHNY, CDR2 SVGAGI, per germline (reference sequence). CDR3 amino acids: CASSYSTWGTDTQYF. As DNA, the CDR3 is TGTGCCAGCAGTTACTCGACCTGGGGCACAGATACGCAGTATTTT.

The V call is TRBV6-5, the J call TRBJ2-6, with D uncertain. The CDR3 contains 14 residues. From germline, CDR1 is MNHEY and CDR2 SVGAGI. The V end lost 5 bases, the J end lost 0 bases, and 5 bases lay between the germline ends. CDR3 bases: TGTGCCAGCAGTGAGTTCTCTGGGGCCAACGTCCTGACTTTC. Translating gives CASSEFSGANVLTF.